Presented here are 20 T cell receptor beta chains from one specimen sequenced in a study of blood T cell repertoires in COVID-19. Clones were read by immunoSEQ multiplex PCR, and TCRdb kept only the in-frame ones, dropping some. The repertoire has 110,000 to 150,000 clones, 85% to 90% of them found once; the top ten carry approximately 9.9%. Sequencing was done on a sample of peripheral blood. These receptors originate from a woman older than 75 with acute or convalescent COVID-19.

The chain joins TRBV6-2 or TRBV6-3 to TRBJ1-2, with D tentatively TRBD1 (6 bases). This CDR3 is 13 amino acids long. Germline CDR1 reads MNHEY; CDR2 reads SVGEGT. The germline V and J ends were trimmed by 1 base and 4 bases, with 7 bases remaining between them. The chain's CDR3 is CASSYLGGYGYTF. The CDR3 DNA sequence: TGTGCCAGCAGTTACTTAGGGGGCTATGGCTACACCTTC.

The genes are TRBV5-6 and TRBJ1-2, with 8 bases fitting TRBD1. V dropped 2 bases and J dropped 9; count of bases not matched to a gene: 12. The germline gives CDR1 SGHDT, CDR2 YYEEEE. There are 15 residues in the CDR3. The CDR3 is CASSFRGQGPYRYTF. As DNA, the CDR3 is TGTGCCAGCAGCTTCAGAGGACAGGGCCCTTACCGCTACACCTTC.

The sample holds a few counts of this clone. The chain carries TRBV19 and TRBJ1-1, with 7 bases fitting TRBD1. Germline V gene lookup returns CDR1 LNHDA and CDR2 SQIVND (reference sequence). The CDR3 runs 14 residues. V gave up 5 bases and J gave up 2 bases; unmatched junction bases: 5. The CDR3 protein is CASSLGQDNTEAFF. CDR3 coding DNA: TGTGCCAGTAGTCTAGGACAGGACAACACTGAAGCTTTCTTT.

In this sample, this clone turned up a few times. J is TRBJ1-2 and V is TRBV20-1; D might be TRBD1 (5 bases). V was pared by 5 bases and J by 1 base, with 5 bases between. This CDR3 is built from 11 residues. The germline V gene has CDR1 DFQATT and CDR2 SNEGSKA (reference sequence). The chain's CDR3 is CSAQGNYGYTF. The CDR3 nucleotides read TGCAGTGCTCAGGGTAACTATGGCTACACCTTC.

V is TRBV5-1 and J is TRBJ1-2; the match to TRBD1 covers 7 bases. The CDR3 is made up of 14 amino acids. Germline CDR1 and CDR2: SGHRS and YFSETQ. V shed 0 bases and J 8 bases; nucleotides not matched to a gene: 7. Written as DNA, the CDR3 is TGCGCCAGCAGCTTGGACGGGACAGCTCAGGGCTACACCTTC. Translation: CASSLDGTAQGYTF.

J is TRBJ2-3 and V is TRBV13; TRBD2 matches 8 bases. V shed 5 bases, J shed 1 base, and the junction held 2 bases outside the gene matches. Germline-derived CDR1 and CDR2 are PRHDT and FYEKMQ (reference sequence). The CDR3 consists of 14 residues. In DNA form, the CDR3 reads TGTGCCAGCAGCACAGCGGGGGGCACAGATACGCAGTATTTT. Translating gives CASSTAGGTDTQYF.

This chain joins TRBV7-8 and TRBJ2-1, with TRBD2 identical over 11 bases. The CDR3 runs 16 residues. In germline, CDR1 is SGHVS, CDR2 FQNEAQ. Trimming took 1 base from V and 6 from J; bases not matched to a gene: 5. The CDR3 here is CASSLVVLAGGNEQFF. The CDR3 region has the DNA TGTGCCAGCAGCTTAGTGGTGCTAGCGGGGGGCAATGAGCAGTTCTTC.

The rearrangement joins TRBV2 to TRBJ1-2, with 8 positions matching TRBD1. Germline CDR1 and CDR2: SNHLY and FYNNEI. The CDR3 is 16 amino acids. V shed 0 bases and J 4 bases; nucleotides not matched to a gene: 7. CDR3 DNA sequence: TGTGCCAGCAGTGAAGCCCGGGTCAGGGGGCTCTATGGCTACACCTTC. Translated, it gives CASSEARVRGLYGYTF. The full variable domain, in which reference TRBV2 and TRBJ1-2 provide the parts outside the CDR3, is EPEVTQTPSHQVTQMGQEVILRCVPISNHLYFYWYRQILGQKVEFLVSFYNNEISEKSEIFDDQFSVERPDGSNFTLKIRSTKLEDSAMYFCASSEARVRGLYGYTFGSGTRLTVV.

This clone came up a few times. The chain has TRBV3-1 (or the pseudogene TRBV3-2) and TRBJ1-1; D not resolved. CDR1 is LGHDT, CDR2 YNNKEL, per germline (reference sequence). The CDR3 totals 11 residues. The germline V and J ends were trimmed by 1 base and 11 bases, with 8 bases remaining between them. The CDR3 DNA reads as TGTGCCAGCAGCCAAGGTAGCGGGGCTTTCTTT. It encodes CASSQGSGAFF.

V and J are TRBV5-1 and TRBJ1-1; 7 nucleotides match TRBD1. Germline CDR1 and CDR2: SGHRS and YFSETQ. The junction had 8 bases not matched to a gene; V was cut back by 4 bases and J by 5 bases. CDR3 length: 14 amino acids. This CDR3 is CASSPGQVGTEAFF. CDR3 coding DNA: TGCGCCAGCAGCCCTGGACAGGTTGGGACTGAAGCTTTCTTT.

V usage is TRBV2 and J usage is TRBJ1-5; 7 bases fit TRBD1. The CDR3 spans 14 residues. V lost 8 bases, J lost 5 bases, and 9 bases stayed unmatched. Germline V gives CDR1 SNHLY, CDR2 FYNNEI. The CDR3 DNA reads TGTGCCAGCGGTTACGCACAGGGGTATCAGCCCCAGCATTTT. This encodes CASGYAQGYQPQHF.

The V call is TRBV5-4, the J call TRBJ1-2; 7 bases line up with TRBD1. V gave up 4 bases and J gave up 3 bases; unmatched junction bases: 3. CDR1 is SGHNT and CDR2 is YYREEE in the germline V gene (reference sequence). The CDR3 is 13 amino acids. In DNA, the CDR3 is TGTGCCAGCAGCAAGGGACAGCACTATGGCTACACCTTC. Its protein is CASSKGQHYGYTF.

CDR3 in DNA: TGTGCCTGGATCGGTACGAAACCCTATGGCTACACCTTC. Translating it yields CAWIGTKPYGYTF. The V and J genes are TRBV30 and TRBJ1-2, with D unclear. CDR3 length: 13 amino acids. Trimming left V 4 bases short and J 4 bases short, with 13 bases between. The germline V gene encodes CDR1 GTSNPN and CDR2 SVGIG (reference sequence).

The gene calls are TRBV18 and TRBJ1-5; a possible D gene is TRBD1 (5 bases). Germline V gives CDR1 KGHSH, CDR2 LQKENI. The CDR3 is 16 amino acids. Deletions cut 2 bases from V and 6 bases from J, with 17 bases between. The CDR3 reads CASSPRNRGVGQPQHF. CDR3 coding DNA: TGTGCCAGCTCACCAAGGAACCGGGGGGTGGGTCAGCCCCAGCATTTT. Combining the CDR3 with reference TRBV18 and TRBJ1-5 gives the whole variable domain NAGVMQNPRHLVRRRGQEARLRCSPMKGHSHVYWYRQLPEEGLKFMVYLQKENIIDESGMPKERFSAEFPKEGPSILRIQQVVRGDSAAYFCASSPRNRGVGQPQHFGDGTRLSIL.

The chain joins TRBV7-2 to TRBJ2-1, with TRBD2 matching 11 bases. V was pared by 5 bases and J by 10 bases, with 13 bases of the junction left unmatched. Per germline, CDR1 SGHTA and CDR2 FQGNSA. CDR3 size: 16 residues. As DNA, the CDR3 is TGTGCCAGCAGCACCGGACTAGCGGGCGGTCCTGGGGAGCAGTTCTTC. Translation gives CASSTGLAGGPGEQFF.

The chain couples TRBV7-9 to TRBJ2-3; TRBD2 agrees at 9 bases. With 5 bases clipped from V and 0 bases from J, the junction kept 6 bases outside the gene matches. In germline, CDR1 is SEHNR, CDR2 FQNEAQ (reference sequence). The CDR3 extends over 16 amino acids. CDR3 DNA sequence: TGTGCCAGCAGCACCGGGACTAGCCAAAGCACAGATACGCAGTATTTT. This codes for CASSTGTSQSTDTQYF.

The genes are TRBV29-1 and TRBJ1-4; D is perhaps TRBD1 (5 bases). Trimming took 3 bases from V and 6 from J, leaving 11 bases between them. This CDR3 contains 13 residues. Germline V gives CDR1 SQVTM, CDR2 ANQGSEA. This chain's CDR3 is CSVDRGGDEKLFF. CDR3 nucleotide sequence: TGCAGCGTTGATAGGGGAGGGGATGAAAAACTGTTTTTT.

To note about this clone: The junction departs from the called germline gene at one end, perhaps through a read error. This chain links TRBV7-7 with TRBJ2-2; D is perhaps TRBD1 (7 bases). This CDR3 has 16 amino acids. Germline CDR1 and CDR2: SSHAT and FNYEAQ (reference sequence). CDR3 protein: CASSRAGQPGTGELFF. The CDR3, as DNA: TGTGCTAGCAGTCGTGCGGGACAGCCGGGCACCGGGGAGCTGTTTTTT.

The CDR3 sequence: CASSLLRDRESYEQYF. The CDR3 nucleotides read TGTGCCAGCAGCTTACTCCGGGACAGGGAGTCCTACGAGCAGTACTTC. The chain couples TRBV7-6 to TRBJ2-7, with 9 bases lining up with TRBD1. This CDR3 is built from 16 residues. J gave up 1 base and V 2 bases, and 6 bases lay outside the gene matches. Germline values: CDR1 SGHVS, CDR2 FNYEAQ.

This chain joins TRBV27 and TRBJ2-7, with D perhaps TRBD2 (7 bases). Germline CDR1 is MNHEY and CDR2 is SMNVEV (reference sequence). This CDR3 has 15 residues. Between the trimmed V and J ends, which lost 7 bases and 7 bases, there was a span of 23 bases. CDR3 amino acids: CASTLRGGPSREQYF. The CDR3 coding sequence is TGTGCCAGCACCTTGAGGGGGGGCCCCTCACGGGAGCAGTACTTC.